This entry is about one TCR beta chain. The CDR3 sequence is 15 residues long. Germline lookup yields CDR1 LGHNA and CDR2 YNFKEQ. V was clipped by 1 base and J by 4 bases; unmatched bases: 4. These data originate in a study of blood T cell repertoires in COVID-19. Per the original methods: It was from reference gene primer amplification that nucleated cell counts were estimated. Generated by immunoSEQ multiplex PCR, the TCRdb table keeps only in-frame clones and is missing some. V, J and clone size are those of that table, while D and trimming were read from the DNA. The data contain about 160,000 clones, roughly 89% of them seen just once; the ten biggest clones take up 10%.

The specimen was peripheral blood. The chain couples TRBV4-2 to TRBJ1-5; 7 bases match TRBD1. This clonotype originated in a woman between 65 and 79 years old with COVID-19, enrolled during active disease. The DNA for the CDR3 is TGTGCCAGCAGCCAAGGACAGGGTGGGAATCAGCCCCAGCATTTT. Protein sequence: CASSQGQGGNQPQHF.